These 5 T cell receptor beta chains share one sample of origin, sequenced in a study of blood T cells in healthy people across ages. Next came a second PCR, run for about 7 to 12 cycles, which used a sample-barcoded 5' primer along with a J-beta primer mix. TCRdb itself ran the 5' RACE reads through MiXCR, one entry per CDR3 protein. Among about 1,500,000 distinct CDR3 sequences, about 30% were seen once, and the ten largest hold 6.5% to 8.5%. The sample taken for sequencing was blood. These receptors came from a woman between 25 and 40 years old in good health.

This chain uses TRBV28 with TRBJ2-1; D might be TRBD2 (6 bases). Germline values: CDR1 MDHEN, CDR2 SYDVKM. This CDR3 contains 13 residues. The V gene lost 5 bases and the J gene lost 8 bases, with 13 bases spanning the gap. The CDR3 reads CASSQQTSYEQFF. The CDR3 region has the DNA TGTGCCAGCAGTCAACAGACTAGTTATGAGCAGTTCTTC.

This clonotype was detected a few times. One end of the junction is discordant with germline, which a read error may explain. The V call is TRBV11-2, the J call TRBJ2-7, with D unresolved. CDR3 length equals 12 residues. CDR1 and CDR2 from the germline V gene are SGHAT and FQNNGV. In DNA, the CDR3 is TGTGCCAACAGCTTCGACACCTACGAGCAGTACTTC. Amino acids: CANSFDTYEQYF.

This clonotype was seen repeatedly, ten times or more. The chain combines TRBV29-1 with TRBJ2-4, with 7 positions matching TRBD2. V lost 6 bases, J lost 7 bases, and 3 bases stayed unmatched. The CDR3 has 11 residues. Germline assignment: CDR1 SQVTM and CDR2 ANQGSEA. The CDR3 is CSVETSNIQYF. In DNA, the CDR3 is TGCAGCGTCGAGACTAGCAACATTCAGTACTTC.

This clonotype was recorded a few times. This chain uses TRBV6-5 with TRBJ1-6, with no clear D. V lost 6 bases and J 0 bases, leaving 12 bases between the germline ends. Germline CDR1 and CDR2: MNHEY and SVGAGI. CDR3 length: 16 amino acids. Written as DNA, the CDR3 is TGTGCCAGCAGCCTCAGGACCAGCTCCTATAATTCACCCCTCCACTTT. Translation gives CASSLRTSSYNSPLHF.

The V call is TRBV5-1, the J call TRBJ2-1; possible D gene TRBD2, 6 bases. The CDR3 runs to 14 residues. Germline loops: CDR1 SGHRS, CDR2 YFSETQ. V lost 7 bases to trimming and J lost 3 bases, with 14 bases between them. The CDR3 protein is CASWMGGIYNEQFF. The CDR3 region has the DNA TGCGCCAGCTGGATGGGCGGGATCTACAATGAGCAGTTCTTC.